This is a list of T cell receptor beta chains from one sample in a study of T cell responses to AZD1222 COVID-19 vaccine. Sequencing used immunoSEQ multiplex PCR; TCRdb keeps in-frame clones, though not all of them. The data contain roughly 110,000 clones, around nine tenths of them seen just once; the ten biggest clones take up around 4.9%. Sequenced here: peripheral blood, sampled 28 days after the second AZD1222 dose. These TCRs come from an adult who received the AZD1222 COVID-19 vaccine. Both conserved end residues are part of each CDR3. The D gene is left open where the match is weak. Size values are once, few and many counts, or a class for expanded clones, and some rows have none.

abundance	v_gene	d_gene	j_gene	CDR3aa	CDR3nt
.	TRBV6-5	TRBD1	TRBJ1-2	CASSPRTGYNTF	TGTGCCAGCAGTCCACGGACAGGGTATAACACCTTC
.	TRBV7-9	.	TRBJ2-1	CASSLGGHVNEWQFF	TGTGCCAGCAGCTTAGGCGGACACGTCAATGAGTGGCAGTTCTTC
.	TRBV28	.	TRBJ2-5	CASRGTGNQETQYF	TGTGCCAGCAGGGGTACAGGGAACCAAGAGACCCAGTACTTC
few	TRBV4-1	.	TRBJ1-2	CASSQVGKEHTF	TGCGCCAGCAGCCAAGTCGGTAAGGAACACACCTTC
.	TRBV6-5	.	TRBJ1-2	CASSLEAGHPGYTF	TGTGCCAGCAGTCTCGAGGCGGGACACCCTGGCTACACCTTC
.	TRBV24-1	.	TRBJ1-5	CATSLDQPQHF	TGTGCCACCAGTCTAGATCAGCCCCAGCATTTT
.	TRBV9	.	TRBJ2-2	CASSVGGRNTGELFF	TGTGCCAGCAGCGTAGGCGGCCGGAACACCGGGGAGCTGTTTTTT
.	TRBV28	TRBD1	TRBJ1-2	CASHRGTVVYGYTF	TGTGCCAGCCACCGCGGGACAGTAGTCTATGGCTACACCTTC
.	TRBV29-1	.	TRBJ2-1	CSVPRELYSYNEQFF	TGCAGCGTCCCACGAGAGTTATACTCCTACAATGAGCAGTTCTTC
.	TRBV28	.	TRBJ1-2	CASSLGGAQIGYGYTF	TGTGCCAGCAGTTTAGGAGGCGCTCAGATCGGATATGGCTACACCTTC
.	TRBV10-1	.	TRBJ2-3	CASNAEISTDTQYF	TGCGCCAGCAACGCCGAGATTAGCACAGATACGCAGTATTTT
.	TRBV2	.	TRBJ1-1	CASRTTRNTEAFF	TGTGCCAGCAGGACGACAAGGAACACTGAAGCTTTCTTT
.	TRBV9	.	TRBJ2-3	CASSVGSASSTDTQYF	TGTGCCAGCAGCGTAGGTAGTGCCTCTAGCACAGATACGCAGTATTTT
.	TRBV6-4	TRBD1	TRBJ1-1	CASSGRQGDTEAFF	TGTGCCAGCAGTGGAAGGCAGGGGGATACTGAAGCTTTCTTT
.	TRBV7-2	.	TRBJ2-7	CASSPRQFSYEQYF	TGTGCCAGCAGCCCCCGACAGTTCTCCTACGAGCAGTACTTC
.	TRBV7-9	.	TRBJ2-5	CASSMTGLQETQYF	TGTGCCAGCAGCATGACAGGACTCCAAGAGACCCAGTACTTC
.	TRBV4-1	.	TRBJ1-1	CASSQPLNTEAFF	TGCGCCAGCAGCCAACCCCTGAACACTGAAGCTTTCTTT
.	TRBV15	TRBD1	TRBJ1-5	CATSRGQGAGQPQHF	TGTGCCACCAGCAGAGGACAGGGGGCTGGACAGCCCCAGCATTTT
.	TRBV19	.	TRBJ2-2	CASSISGDTGELFF	TGTGCCAGTAGTATTTCAGGCGACACCGGGGAGCTGTTTTTT
.	TRBV4-1	TRBD1	TRBJ2-5	CASSRAPGGRETQYF	TGCGCCAGCAGCCGAGCTCCAGGGGGCCGGGAGACCCAGTACTTC
.	TRBV10-1	.	TRBJ2-7	CASSEGLVPYEQYF	TGCGCCAGCAGTGAGGGACTGGTCCCCTACGAGCAGTACTTC
.	TRBV6-5	.	TRBJ1-6	CASSYGGLNSPLHF	TGTGCCAGCAGTTACGGGGGACTAAATTCACCCCTCCACTTT
.	TRBV28	.	TRBJ1-4	CASSLGPKDGKLFF	TGTGCCAGCAGCCTCGGGCCCAAGGATGGAAAACTGTTTTTT
.	TRBV19	.	TRBJ1-2	CASSSKADGDYGYTF	TGTGCCAGTAGTTCGAAGGCAGACGGTGACTATGGCTACACCTTC
once	TRBV5-4	TRBD1	TRBJ2-7	CASSPPGQGSLEQYF	TGTGCCAGCAGCCCTCCGGGACAGGGATCACTCGAGCAGTACTTC
.	TRBV5-6	TRBD1	TRBJ1-3	CASSLDRINTIYF	TGTGCCAGCAGCCTGGACAGGATCAACACCATATATTTT
once	TRBV7-2	TRBD1	TRBJ1-6	CASSLVGGQLNSPLHF	TGTGCCAGCAGCTTAGTAGGGGGACAGTTAAATTCACCCCTCCACTTT
.	TRBV3-1/TRBV3-2	.	TRBJ1-1	CASSHGQVTEAFF	TGTGCCAGCAGCCATGGCCAGGTGACTGAAGCTTTCTTT
.	TRBV6-5	TRBD1	TRBJ2-7	CASRTGASPDEQYF	TGTGCCAGCAGGACAGGGGCAAGTCCTGACGAGCAGTACTTC
.	TRBV5-1	TRBD2	TRBJ2-1	CASSLGGGLTYNEQFF	TGCGCCAGCAGCTTGGGCGGGGGACTAACTTACAATGAGCAGTTCTTC
.	TRBV3-1/TRBV3-2	.	TRBJ1-2	CASSQHTPLPSGYTF	TGTGCCAGCAGCCAACATACCCCCCTTCCCTCGGGCTACACCTTC
.	TRBV9	TRBD2	TRBJ2-5	CASSVDSGGARQETQYF	TGTGCCAGCAGCGTAGATAGCGGGGGGGCCCGGCAAGAGACCCAGTACTTC
few	TRBV3-1/TRBV3-2	.	TRBJ1-1	CAISPGVNTEAFF	TGTGCCATCTCCCCGGGGGTGAACACTGAAGCTTTCTTT
.	TRBV4-3	.	TRBJ1-2	CASSLSPNYGYTF	TGCGCCAGCTCGCTGAGCCCTAACTATGGCTACACCTTC
.	TRBV18	TRBD1	TRBJ1-4	CASSPTGTGGKEKLFF	TGTGCCAGCTCACCTACCGGGACAGGGGGAAAAGAAAAACTGTTTTTT
.	TRBV9	TRBD1	TRBJ2-5	CASSVSGQQETQYF	TGTGCCAGCAGCGTATCGGGACAGCAAGAGACCCAGTACTTC
.	TRBV9	.	TRBJ2-2	CASSTGTGYTGELFF	TGTGCCAGCAGCACGGGGACGGGATACACCGGGGAGCTGTTTTTT
.	TRBV30	.	TRBJ1-1	CACPKGPTDNTEAFF	TGTGCCTGCCCTAAGGGCCCCACAGATAACACTGAAGCTTTCTTT
.	TRBV27	.	TRBJ1-2	CASSLSSRANYGYTF	TGTGCCAGCAGTTTATCGTCCAGGGCTAACTATGGCTACACCTTC
once	TRBV7-9	.	TRBJ2-2	CAAEGYTGELFF	TGTGCCGCGGAGGGGTACACCGGGGAGCTGTTTTTT
.	TRBV24-1	TRBD1	TRBJ1-3	CATSELQGAAGNTIYF	TGTGCCACCAGTGAGCTGCAGGGGGCAGCAGGAAACACCATATATTTT
.	TRBV4-3	.	TRBJ2-7	CASSQERGAPYEQYF	TGCGCCAGCAGCCAAGAGAGGGGGGCCCCCTACGAGCAGTACTTC
once	TRBV6-5	TRBD1	TRBJ1-6	CASRGQNNSPLHF	TGTGCCAGTCGGGGACAGAATAATTCACCCCTCCACTTT
.	TRBV5-1	TRBD1	TRBJ1-1	CASSWTGRNTEAFF	TGCGCCAGCAGCTGGACAGGGAGGAACACTGAAGCTTTCTTT
.	TRBV2	TRBD2	TRBJ2-1	CASSEVLAGRQFF	TGTGCCAGCAGTGAAGTCCTAGCGGGGCGGCAGTTCTTC
.	TRBV20-1	.	TRBJ1-5	CSASRMDSRNQPQHF	TGCAGTGCTAGTCGAATGGACAGCCGAAATCAGCCCCAGCATTTT
.	TRBV7-6	TRBD2	TRBJ2-2	CASSTPGGGGSNTGELFF	TGTGCCAGCAGCACCCCGGGCGGGGGGGGTAGTAACACCGGGGAGCTGTTTTTT
.	TRBV28	.	TRBJ1-1	CASSYPGGGWNTEAFF	TGTGCCAGCAGTTACCCCGGGGGGGGGTGGAACACTGAAGCTTTCTTT
.	TRBV12-5	.	TRBJ1-5	CASGPSWRLDQPQHF	TGTGCTAGTGGGCCCAGTTGGAGGTTGGATCAGCCCCAGCATTTT
.	TRBV6-2/TRBV6-3	.	TRBJ1-5	CASSPLGRGDQPQHF	TGTGCCAGCAGTCCCCTGGGCAGGGGAGATCAGCCCCAGCATTTT
.	TRBV5-6	.	TRBJ1-5	CASSLDGGRGVPQPQHF	TGTGCCAGCAGCTTGGATGGGGGGCGCGGGGTTCCTCAGCCCCAGCATTTT